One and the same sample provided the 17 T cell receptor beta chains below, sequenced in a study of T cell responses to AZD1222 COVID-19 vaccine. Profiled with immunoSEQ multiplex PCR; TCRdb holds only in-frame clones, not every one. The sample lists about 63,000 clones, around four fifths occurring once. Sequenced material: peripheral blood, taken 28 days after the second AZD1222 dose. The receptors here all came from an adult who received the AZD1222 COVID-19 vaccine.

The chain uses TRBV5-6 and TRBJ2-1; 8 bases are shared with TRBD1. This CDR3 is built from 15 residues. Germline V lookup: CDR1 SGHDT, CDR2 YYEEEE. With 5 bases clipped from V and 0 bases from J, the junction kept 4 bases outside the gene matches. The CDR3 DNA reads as TGTGCCAGCAGGGGGGACAGGTCCTCCTACAATGAGCAGTTCTTC. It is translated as CASRGDRSSYNEQFF.

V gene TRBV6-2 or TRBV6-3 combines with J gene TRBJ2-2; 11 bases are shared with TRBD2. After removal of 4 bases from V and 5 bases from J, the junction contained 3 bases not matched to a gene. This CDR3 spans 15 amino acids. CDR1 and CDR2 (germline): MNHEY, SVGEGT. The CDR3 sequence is CASSWASGGTGELFF. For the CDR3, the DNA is TGTGCCAGCAGTTGGGCTAGCGGGGGGACCGGGGAGCTGTTTTTT.

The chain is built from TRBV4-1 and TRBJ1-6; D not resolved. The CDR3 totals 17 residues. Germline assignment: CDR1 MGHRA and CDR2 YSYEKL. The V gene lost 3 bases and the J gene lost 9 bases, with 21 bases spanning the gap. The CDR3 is CASSHLLRVVPTSPLHF. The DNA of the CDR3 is TGCGCCAGCAGCCACCTGCTGCGGGTGGTCCCAACTTCACCCCTCCACTTT.

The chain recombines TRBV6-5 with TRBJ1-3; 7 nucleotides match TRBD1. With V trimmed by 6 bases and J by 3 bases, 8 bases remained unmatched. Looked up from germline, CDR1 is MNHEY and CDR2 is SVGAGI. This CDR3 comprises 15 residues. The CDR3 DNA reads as TGTGCCAGCAGCTTACAGGGGATAAGTGGAAACACCATATATTTT. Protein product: CASSLQGISGNTIYF.

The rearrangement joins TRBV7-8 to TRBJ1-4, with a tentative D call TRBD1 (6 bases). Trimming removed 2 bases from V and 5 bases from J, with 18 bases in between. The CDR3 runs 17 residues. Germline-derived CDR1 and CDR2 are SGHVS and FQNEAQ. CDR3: CASSLREIWQGNEKLFF. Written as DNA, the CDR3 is TGTGCCAGCAGCTTAAGAGAGATCTGGCAGGGGAATGAAAAACTGTTTTTT.

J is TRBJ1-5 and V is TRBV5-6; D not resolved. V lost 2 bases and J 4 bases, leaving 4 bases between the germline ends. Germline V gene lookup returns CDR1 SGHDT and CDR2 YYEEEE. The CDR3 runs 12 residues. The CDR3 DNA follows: TGTGCCAGCAGCTTCGCAAATCAGCCCCAGCATTTT. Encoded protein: CASSFANQPQHF.

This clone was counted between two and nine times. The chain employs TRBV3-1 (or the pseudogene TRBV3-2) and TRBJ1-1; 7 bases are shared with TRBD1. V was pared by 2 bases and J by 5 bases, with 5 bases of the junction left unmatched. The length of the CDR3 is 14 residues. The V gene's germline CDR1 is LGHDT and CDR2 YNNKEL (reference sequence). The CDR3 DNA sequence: TGTGCCAGCAGCCAACCAGGGGGGTGGACTGAAGCTTTCTTT. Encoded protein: CASSQPGGWTEAFF.

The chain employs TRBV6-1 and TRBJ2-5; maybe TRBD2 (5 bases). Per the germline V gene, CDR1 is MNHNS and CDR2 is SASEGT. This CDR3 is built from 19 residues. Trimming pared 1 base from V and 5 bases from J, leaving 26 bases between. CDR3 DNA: TGTGCCAGCAGTGAAGGGTGGCGAGGGATAACCCCTTGGTGGGAGACCCAGTACTTC. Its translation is CASSEGWRGITPWWETQYF.

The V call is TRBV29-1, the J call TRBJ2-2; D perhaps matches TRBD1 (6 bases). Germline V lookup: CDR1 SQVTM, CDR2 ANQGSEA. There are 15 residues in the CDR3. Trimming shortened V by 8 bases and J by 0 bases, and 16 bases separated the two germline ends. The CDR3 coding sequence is TGCAGCCCCGACGACGCAGGGGCGAACACCGGGGAGCTGTTTTTT. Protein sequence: CSPDDAGANTGELFF.

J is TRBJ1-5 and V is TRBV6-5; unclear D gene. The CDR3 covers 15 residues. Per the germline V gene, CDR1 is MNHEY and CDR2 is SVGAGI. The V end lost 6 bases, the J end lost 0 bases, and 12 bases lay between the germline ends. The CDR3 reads CASRREEYSNQPQHF. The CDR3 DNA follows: TGTGCCAGCAGGCGGGAGGAGTATAGCAATCAGCCCCAGCATTTT.

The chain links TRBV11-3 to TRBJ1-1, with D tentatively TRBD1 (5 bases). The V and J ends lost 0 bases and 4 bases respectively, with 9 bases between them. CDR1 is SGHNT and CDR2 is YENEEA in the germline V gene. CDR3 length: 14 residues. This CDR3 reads CASSLDGTTTEAFF. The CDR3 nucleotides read TGTGCCAGCAGCTTAGATGGGACCACCACTGAAGCTTTCTTT.

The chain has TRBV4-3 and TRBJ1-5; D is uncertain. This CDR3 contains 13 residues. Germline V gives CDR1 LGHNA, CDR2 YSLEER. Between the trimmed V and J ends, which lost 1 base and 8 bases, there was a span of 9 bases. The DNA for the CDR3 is TGCGCCAGCAGCCAAGGGGAAGGGAAGCCCCAGCATTTT. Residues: CASSQGEGKPQHF.

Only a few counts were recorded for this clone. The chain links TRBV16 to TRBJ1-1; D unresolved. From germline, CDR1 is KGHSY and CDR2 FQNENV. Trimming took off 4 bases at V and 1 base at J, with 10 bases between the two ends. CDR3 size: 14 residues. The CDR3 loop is CASSLWVTNTEAFF. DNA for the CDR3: TGTGCCAGCAGCCTATGGGTGACGAACACTGAAGCTTTCTTT.

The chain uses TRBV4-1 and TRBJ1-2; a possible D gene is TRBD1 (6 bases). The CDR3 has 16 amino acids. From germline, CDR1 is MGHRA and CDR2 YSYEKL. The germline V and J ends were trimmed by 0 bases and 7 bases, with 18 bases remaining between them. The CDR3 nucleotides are TGCGCCAGCAGCCAAGATTCGTTCGGGGGGCTTGGTGGCTACACCTTC. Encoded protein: CASSQDSFGGLGGYTF.

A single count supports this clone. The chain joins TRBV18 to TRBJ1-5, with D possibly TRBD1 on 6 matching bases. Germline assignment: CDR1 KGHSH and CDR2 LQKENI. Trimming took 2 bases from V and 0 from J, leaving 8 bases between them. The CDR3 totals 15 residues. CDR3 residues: CASSPGTSSNQPQHF. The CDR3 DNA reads TGTGCCAGCTCACCAGGGACATCTAGCAATCAGCCCCAGCATTTT.

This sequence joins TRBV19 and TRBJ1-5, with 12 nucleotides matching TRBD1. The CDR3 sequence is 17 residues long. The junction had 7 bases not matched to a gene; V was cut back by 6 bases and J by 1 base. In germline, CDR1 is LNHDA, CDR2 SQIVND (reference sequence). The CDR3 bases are TGTGCCAGTAGCCGGGACAGGGGGCTTGGAAGCAATCAGCCCCAGCATTTT. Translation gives CASSRDRGLGSNQPQHF.

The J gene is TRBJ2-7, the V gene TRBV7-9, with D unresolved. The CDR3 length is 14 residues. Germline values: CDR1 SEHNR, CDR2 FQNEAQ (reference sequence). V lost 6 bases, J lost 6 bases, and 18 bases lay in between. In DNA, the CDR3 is TGTGCCAGCAGTTCCGACCTAAACCCGGGCGAGCAGTACTTC. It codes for CASSSDLNPGEQYF. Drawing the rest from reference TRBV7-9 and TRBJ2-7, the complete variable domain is DTGVSQNPRHKITKRGQNVTFRCDPISEHNRLYWYRQTLGQGPEFLTYFQNEAQLEKSRLLSDRFSAERPKGSFSTLEIQRTEQGDSAMYLCASSSDLNPGEQYFGPGTRLTVT.